This T cell receptor beta chain was sequenced during a study of T cells after yellow fever vaccination. TCR cDNA, made by 5'RACE template switching, carried an added universal primer site and UMIs. TCRdb redid the calling of the 5' RACE reads with MiXCR, one entry per CDR3 protein. The data contain 550,000 to 750,000 distinct CDR3 sequences, about 14% of them seen just once; the ten biggest clones take up more than 12%. Overall study results and limits: Secondary responses were weaker yet peaked faster, day 5 versus 15.

Trimming removed 4 bases from V and 6 bases from J, with 7 bases in between. The germline CDR1 and CDR2 sequences are MDHEN and SYDVKM. This CDR3 comprises 12 residues. As regards this clonotype: What it binds is unknown.

The specimen comprised PBMCs, sampled on the day of the yellow fever booster vaccination. V and J are TRBV28 and TRBJ1-5; the D is unclear. The sequence derives from a young man who received the YFV17D yellow fever vaccine. The CDR3 DNA is TGTGCCAGCAGTTGGTCTCTTCAGCCCCAGCATTTT. Translating it yields CASSWSLQPQHF.